Following are 32 T cell receptor beta chains from one sample sequenced in a study of blood T cell repertoires in COVID-19. The repertoire was sequenced with immunoSEQ multiplex PCR; TCRdb's copy has only in-frame clones and lacks some. The table includes more than 200,000 clones, 65% to 85% detected once. The sample taken for sequencing was PBMCs or T cells enriched from blood (not recorded which). The receptors derive from a man aged 25 to 40 with acute COVID-19.

The chain has TRBV18 and TRBJ2-5; 12 bases map to TRBD2. The germline CDR1 and CDR2 sequences are KGHSH and LQKENI. J gave up 1 base and V 3 bases, and 3 bases lay outside the gene matches. The CDR3 has 16 residues. Here the CDR3 DNA reads TGTGCCAGCTCACCCACTAGCGGGGGGATCCAAGAGACCCAGTACTTC. Encoded protein: CASSPTSGGIQETQYF.

The chain is built from TRBV2 and TRBJ2-3; 8 bases agree with TRBD2. The junction had 1 base not matched to a gene; V was cut back by 7 bases and J by 1 base. This CDR3 contains 13 residues. Germline V CDR1 and CDR2: SNHLY, FYNNEI. This CDR3 reads CASMRGGTDTQYF. The CDR3 DNA reads as TGTGCCAGCATGCGGGGGGGCACAGATACGCAGTATTTT.

In this sample, this clone turned up once. The chain is built from TRBV7-3 and TRBJ2-3; tentatively, D is TRBD2 (6 bases). V gave up 4 bases and J gave up 2 bases, with 7 bases separating them. This CDR3 comprises 13 residues. Germline V gene data show CDR1 as SGHTA and CDR2 as FQGTGA. CDR3 sequence (DNA): TGTGCCAGCAGCTGGACTAACACAGATACGCAGTATTTT. Amino acids: CASSWTNTDTQYF.

The J gene is TRBJ2-2, the V gene TRBV10-1; the D is unclear. V lost 5 bases to trimming and J lost 0 bases, with 7 bases between them. CDR1 is WNHNN, CDR2 SYGVQD, per germline (reference sequence). The CDR3 is made up of 14 amino acids. The CDR3 is CASSLTANTGELFF. The CDR3 DNA sequence: TGCGCCAGCAGTCTCACAGCGAACACCGGGGAGCTGTTTTTT.

This clone appeared once. The V gene is TRBV2, the J gene TRBJ2-5; 10 positions match TRBD2. The CDR3 covers 13 residues. Germline V gene data show CDR1 as SNHLY and CDR2 as FYNNEI. Trimming cost V 7 bases and J 5 bases; bases outside gene matches: 4. CDR3 sequence reads: CASTRAGGETQYF. The CDR3 bases are TGTGCCAGCACTCGAGCGGGGGGGGAGACCCAGTACTTC.

As concerns this clone: This CDR3 fails to terminate in the conserved phenylalanine or tryptophan, so it likely reflects a read error. It is unclear where the CDR3 begins or ends on the DNA, so no DNA is shown, and the CDR3 is as TCRdb lists it. V usage is TRBV6-5 and J usage is TRBJ1-2; the listed D gene, TRBD1, was not tested against the DNA. The CDR3 region is 13 residues in length, termini included. CDR1 and CDR2 from the germline V gene are MNHEY and SVGAGI. The CDR3 spells CASSLRSGQRSFI.

On this clone: This same CDR3 is encoded by further DNA sequences in the sample. The V call is TRBV5-1, the J call TRBJ1-1, with a tentative D call TRBD1 (6 bases). V was cut by 0 bases and J by 0 bases, with 9 bases left in between. Germline assignment: CDR1 SGHRS and CDR2 YFSETQ. The CDR3 is 15 amino acids. This CDR3 reads CASSLGWGLNTEAFF. CDR3 DNA sequence: TGCGCCAGCAGCTTGGGCTGGGGGCTGAACACTGAAGCTTTCTTT. Full variable domain (rest looked up from reference TRBV5-1 and TRBJ1-1): KAGVTQTPRYLIKTRGQQVTLSCSPISGHRSVSWYQQTPGQGLQFLFEYFSETQRNKGNFPGRFSGRQFSNSRSEMNVSTLELGDSALYLCASSLGWGLNTEAFFGQGTRLTVV.

This clone appeared many times. V gene TRBV2 combines with J gene TRBJ2-3; D might be TRBD1 (6 bases). From germline, CDR1 is SNHLY and CDR2 FYNNEI. The CDR3 is 14 residues long. Trimming removed 6 bases at V and 0 bases at J, with 10 bases between. CDR3 DNA: TGTGCCAGCAGCCCAGGACAGAGCACAGATACGCAGTATTTT. It specifies CASSPGQSTDTQYF.

This clone has just a few counts. This sequence joins TRBV5-5 and TRBJ1-5; 11 bases are shared with TRBD1. The germline CDR1 and CDR2 sequences are SGHKS and YYEKEE (reference sequence). The length of the CDR3 is 14 residues. Trimming cost V 3 bases and J 7 bases; bases outside gene matches: 3. The CDR3 loop reads CASSWGTGGQPQHF. CDR3 bases: TGTGCCAGCAGCTGGGGGACAGGGGGACAGCCCCAGCATTTT.

A single count supports this clone. The rearrangement uses TRBV14 and TRBJ2-1; D remains ambiguous. Germline V CDR1 and CDR2: SGHDN, FVKESK. This CDR3 has 12 residues. The V end was cut by 4 bases, the J end by 8 bases, with 9 bases between. The DNA for the CDR3 is TGTGCCAGCAGCCCGAGCAACTATGAGCAGTTCTTC. Amino acids: CASSPSNYEQFF. The full variable domain, in which reference TRBV14 and TRBJ2-1 provide the parts outside the CDR3, is EAGVTQFPSHSVIEKGQTVTLRCDPISGHDNLYWYRRVMGKEIKFLLHFVKESKQDESGMPNNRFLAERTGGTYSTLKVQPAELEDSGVYFCASSPSNYEQFFGPGTRLTVL.

This clone came up a few times. V is TRBV9 and J is TRBJ1-2; a weak D match, TRBD1 (6 bases). V lost 0 bases, J lost 0 bases, and 9 bases lay in between. Per germline, CDR1 SGDLS and CDR2 YYNGEE. The CDR3 runs to 15 residues. Here the CDR3 DNA reads TGTGCCAGCAGCGTAGATAGACAGGCTAACTATGGCTACACCTTC. Its protein is CASSVDRQANYGYTF.

The sample holds one count of this clone. The chain is built from TRBV5-6 and TRBJ1-6; D is ambiguous. The CDR3 contains 14 residues. In germline, CDR1 is SGHDT, CDR2 YYEEEE. V was cut by 2 bases and J by 6 bases, with 9 bases left in between. CDR3 DNA: TGTGCCAGCAGCTTAACGTACGGTAATTCACCCCTCCACTTT. This gives the protein CASSLTYGNSPLHF.

The rearrangement joins TRBV25-1 to TRBJ1-2, with no clear D. In germline, CDR1 is MGHDK, CDR2 SYGVNS. The CDR3 consists of 11 residues. The V end was cut by 4 bases, the J end by 8 bases, with 8 bases between. The CDR3 is CASSGYGGYTF. The CDR3 DNA follows: TGTGCCAGCAGTGGCTACGGGGGCTACACCTTC.

J is TRBJ2-1 and V is TRBV18, with 9 bases fitting TRBD2. This CDR3 spans 15 amino acids. Germline CDR1 and CDR2: KGHSH and LQKENI. Unmatched junction bases numbered 3, after V lost 0 bases and J lost 6 bases. This chain's CDR3 is CASSPPSGGPNEQFF. In DNA, the CDR3 is TGTGCCAGCTCACCACCAAGCGGGGGGCCCAATGAGCAGTTCTTC.

The J gene is TRBJ2-1, the V gene TRBV5-1, with TRBD2 matching 14 bases. There are 15 residues in the CDR3. V lost 5 bases and J lost 9; bases outside the gene matches: 7. Germline values: CDR1 SGHRS, CDR2 YFSETQ. CDR3 sequence reads: CASRRTSGGQSEQFF. CDR3 nucleotides: TGCGCCAGCAGACGGACTAGCGGGGGGCAGAGTGAGCAGTTCTTC.

V and J are TRBV30 and TRBJ1-2, with a tentative D call TRBD1 (6 bases). Germline V lookup: CDR1 GTSNPN, CDR2 SVGIG (reference sequence). There are 13 residues in the CDR3. Deletions cut 4 bases from V and 3 bases from J, with 12 bases between. The CDR3 region has the DNA TGTGCCTGGACTACAGGGTACGACTATGGCTACACCTTC. This encodes CAWTTGYDYGYTF.

V and J are TRBV7-3 and TRBJ2-5, with 10 bases that match TRBD2. V shed 8 bases, J shed 2 bases, and the junction held 8 bases outside the gene matches. The germline V gene has CDR1 SGHTA and CDR2 FQGTGA. The CDR3 sequence is 15 residues long. For the CDR3, the DNA is TGTGCCAGCTCCCGGCTAGCGGGGGTACAAGAGACCCAGTACTTC. Protein sequence: CASSRLAGVQETQYF.

This clone was detected many times. CDR3 DNA sequence: TGTGCCAGCAGTTCCCCGACAGGGGGAACGGACAATGAGCAGTTCTTC. This sequence encodes CASSSPTGGTDNEQFF. V gene TRBV27 combines with J gene TRBJ2-1, with TRBD1 identical over 9 bases. V trimming: 4 bases; J trimming: 5 bases; junction bases outside the gene matches: 9. CDR1 is MNHEY and CDR2 is SMNVEV in the germline V gene (reference sequence). This CDR3 spans 16 amino acids.

The gene calls are TRBV28 and TRBJ2-5; 11 bases match TRBD2. Looked up from germline, CDR1 is MDHEN and CDR2 is SYDVKM. The CDR3 is made up of 15 amino acids. The V gene end was trimmed by 7 bases and the J gene end by 1 base; junction bases not matched to a gene: 5. CDR3 DNA sequence: TGTGCCAGCACCCTAGCGGGGGGCATCCAAGAGACCCAGTACTTC. Its translation is CASTLAGGIQETQYF.

The table lists this clone with a few counts. The chain joins TRBV27 to TRBJ2-7, with 10 bases identical to TRBD1. Germline CDR1 reads MNHEY; CDR2 reads SMNVEV (reference sequence). Trimming removed 11 bases from V and 6 bases from J; junction bases left unmatched: 10. The CDR3 has 13 amino acids. CDR3 residues: CASHPTGGFEQYF. The CDR3 coding sequence is TGTGCCTCCCATCCGACAGGGGGCTTCGAGCAGTACTTC.

The J gene is TRBJ2-6, the V gene TRBV13; possible D gene TRBD2, 7 bases. The ends were cut back, 9 bases at V and 0 bases at J, with 18 bases in the middle. Germline assignment: CDR1 PRHDT and CDR2 FYEKMQ (reference sequence). The CDR3 has 17 amino acids. Here the CDR3 DNA reads TGTGCCAGTTTCCTTCGGGGGGCCCACTCTGGGGCCAACGTCCTGACTTTC. This codes for CASFLRGAHSGANVLTF.

The chain combines TRBV11-3 with TRBJ2-1, with 10 bases identical to TRBD2. The V and J ends lost 8 bases and 2 bases, in that order; junction bases with no gene match: 6. The germline V gene encodes CDR1 SGHNT and CDR2 YENEEA. The CDR3 contains 15 residues. This chain's CDR3 is CASSPGTSAYNEQFF. The CDR3 DNA sequence: TGTGCCAGCTCTCCCGGGACTAGCGCCTACAATGAGCAGTTCTTC. The whole variable domain, filled in from reference TRBV11-3 and TRBJ2-1, reads EAGVVQSPRYKIIEKKQPVAFWCNPISGHNTLYWYLQNLGQGPELLIRYENEEAVDDSQLPKDRFSAERLKGVDSTLKIQPAELGDSAVYLCASSPGTSAYNEQFFGPGTRLTVL.

The chain carries TRBV19 and TRBJ2-3, with TRBD2 identical over 10 bases. Losses at the gene ends were 1 base for V and 4 bases for J; bases not matched to a gene: 5. The CDR3 consists of 16 residues. CDR1 is LNHDA, CDR2 SQIVND, per germline (reference sequence). The CDR3 DNA reads TGTGCCAGTAGTATAGGCCCCGGACTAGCGGCAGATACGCAGTATTTT. This encodes CASSIGPGLAADTQYF.

The chain combines TRBV6-5 with TRBJ2-2, with D perhaps TRBD2 (5 bases). The CDR3 runs 13 residues. From germline, CDR1 is MNHEY and CDR2 SVGAGI. The ends were cut back, 8 bases at V and 1 base at J, with 8 bases in the middle. The CDR3 DNA follows: TGTGCCAGCGGGAGAGTGAACACCGGGGAGCTGTTTTTT. Protein sequence: CASGRVNTGELFF.

The DNA of the CDR3 is TGTGCCAGCAGCTTAGGGACATACGAGCAGTACTTC. Protein sequence: CASSLGTYEQYF. The V gene is TRBV7-9, the J gene TRBJ2-7; D perhaps matches TRBD1 (5 bases). Trimming took 1 base from V and 4 from J, leaving 5 bases between them. The V gene's germline CDR1 is SEHNR and CDR2 FQNEAQ (reference sequence). This CDR3 is built from 12 residues.

This clone was seen a single time. The V gene is TRBV18, the J gene TRBJ2-7; 10 nucleotides match TRBD2. Germline CDR1 is KGHSH and CDR2 is LQKENI. The CDR3 is made up of 17 amino acids. V lost 3 bases to trimming and J lost 4 bases; unmatched junction nucleotides: 12. The chain's CDR3 is CASSPQTTLAGGYEQYF. For the CDR3, the DNA is TGTGCCAGCTCACCCCAAACGACCTTAGCGGGGGGATACGAGCAGTACTTC.

The chain carries TRBV7-9 and TRBJ1-1; D might be TRBD1 (6 bases). The CDR3 covers 14 residues. V was shortened by 7 bases and J by 0 bases, with 12 bases between the two germline ends. Looked up from germline, CDR1 is SEHNR and CDR2 is FQNEAQ (reference sequence). The DNA of the CDR3 is TGTGCCAGCAACACGGGACATTTGAACACTGAAGCTTTCTTT. It specifies CASNTGHLNTEAFF.

This sequence joins TRBV7-3 and TRBJ2-1; 10 bases map to TRBD2. Germline V lookup: CDR1 SGHTA, CDR2 FQGTGA. Losses at the gene ends were 4 bases for V and 4 bases for J; bases not matched to a gene: 4. The CDR3 runs 15 residues. The CDR3 loop is CASSYGLAVYNEQFF. Written as DNA, the CDR3 is TGTGCCAGCAGCTACGGACTAGCGGTATACAATGAGCAGTTCTTC.

V is TRBV7-6 and J is TRBJ1-4; 9 bases match TRBD1. The V segment lost 1 base and the J segment 0 bases; nucleotides outside the gene matches: 6. In germline, CDR1 is SGHVS, CDR2 FNYEAQ. The CDR3 length is 18 residues. The CDR3 sequence is CASSLDVQGAATNEKLFF. The CDR3, as DNA: TGTGCCAGCAGCTTAGATGTACAGGGGGCGGCAACTAATGAAAAACTGTTTTTT. Supplemented by reference TRBV7-6 and TRBJ1-4, the full variable domain reads GAGVSQSPRYKVTKRGQDVALRCDPISGHVSLYWYRQALGQGPEFLTYFNYEAQQDKSGLPNDRFSAERPEGSISTLTIQRTEQRDSAMYRCASSLDVQGAATNEKLFFGSGTQLSVL.

This rearrangement joins TRBV3-1 (or the pseudogene TRBV3-2) to TRBJ1-1; tentatively, D is TRBD1 (6 bases). Per the germline V gene, CDR1 is LGHDT and CDR2 is YNNKEL (reference sequence). This CDR3 has 14 residues. V was shortened by 0 bases and J by 7 bases, with 12 bases between the two germline ends. The CDR3: CASSQEGEGDEAFF. CDR3 coding DNA: TGTGCCAGCAGCCAAGAAGGGGAGGGGGATGAAGCTTTCTTT.

V and J are TRBV6-5 and TRBJ2-7; perhaps TRBD1 as D (6 bases). V was clipped by 7 bases and J by 3 bases, with 16 bases between them. CDR1 MNHEY and CDR2 SVGAGI come from the germline V gene. The CDR3 runs to 14 residues. The CDR3 spells CASINPQGVYEQYF. The CDR3 region has the DNA TGTGCCAGCATCAATCCACAGGGTGTCTACGAGCAGTACTTC.

This chain joins TRBV12-3 or TRBV12-4 and TRBJ1-6; D remains unclear. This CDR3 comprises 13 residues. Deletions cut 3 bases from V and 8 bases from J, with 8 bases between. This CDR3 is CASSLVDYSPLHF. CDR3 sequence (DNA): TGTGCCAGCAGTTTGGTGGACTATTCACCCCTCCACTTT.